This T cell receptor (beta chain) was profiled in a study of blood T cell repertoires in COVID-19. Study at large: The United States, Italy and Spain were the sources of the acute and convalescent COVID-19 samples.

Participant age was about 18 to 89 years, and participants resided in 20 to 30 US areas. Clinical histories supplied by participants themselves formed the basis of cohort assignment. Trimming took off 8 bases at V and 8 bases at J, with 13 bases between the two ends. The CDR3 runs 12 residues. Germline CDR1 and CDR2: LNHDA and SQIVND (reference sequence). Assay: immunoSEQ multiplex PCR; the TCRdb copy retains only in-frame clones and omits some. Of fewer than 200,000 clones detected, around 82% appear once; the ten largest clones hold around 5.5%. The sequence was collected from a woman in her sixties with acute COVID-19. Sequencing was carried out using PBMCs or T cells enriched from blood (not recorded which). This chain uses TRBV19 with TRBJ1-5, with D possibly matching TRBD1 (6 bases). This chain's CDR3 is CASAGEGKPQHF. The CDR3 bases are TGTGCCAGTGCAGGGGAGGGAAAGCCCCAGCATTTT. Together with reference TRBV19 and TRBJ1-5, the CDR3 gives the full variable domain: DGGITQSPKYLFRKEGQNVTLSCEQNLNHDAMYWYRQDPGQGLRLIYYSQIVNDFQKGDIAEGYSVSREKKESFPLTVTSAQKNPTAFYLCASAGEGKPQHFGDGTRLSIL.